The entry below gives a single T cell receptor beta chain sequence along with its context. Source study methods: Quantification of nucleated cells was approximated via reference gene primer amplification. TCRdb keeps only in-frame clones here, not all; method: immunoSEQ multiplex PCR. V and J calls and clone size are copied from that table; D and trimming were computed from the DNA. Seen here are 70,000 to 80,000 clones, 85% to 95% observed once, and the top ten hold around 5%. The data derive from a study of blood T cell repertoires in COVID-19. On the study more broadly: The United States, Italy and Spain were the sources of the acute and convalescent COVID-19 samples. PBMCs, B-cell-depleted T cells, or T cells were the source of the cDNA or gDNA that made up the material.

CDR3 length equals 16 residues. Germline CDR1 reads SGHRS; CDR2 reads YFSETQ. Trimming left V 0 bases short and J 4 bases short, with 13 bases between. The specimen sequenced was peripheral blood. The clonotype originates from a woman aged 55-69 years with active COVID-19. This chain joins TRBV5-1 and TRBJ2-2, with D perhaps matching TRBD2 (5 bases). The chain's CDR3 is CASSLAVGAATGELFF. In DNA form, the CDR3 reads TGCGCCAGCAGCTTGGCCGTGGGAGCGGCCACCGGGGAGCTGTTTTTT.